The clone carrying this T cell receptor beta chain qualifies as medium-sized. The CDR3 is 15 amino acids. Germline CDR1 is SGHTA and CDR2 is FQGTGA. V lost 4 bases to trimming and J lost 4 bases; unmatched junction nucleotides: 7. MiXCR, run by TCRdb on the 5' RACE reads, gives a single entry per CDR3 protein. The sample holds under 15,000 distinct CDR3 sequences, 20% to 30% seen once. This chain links TRBV7-3 with TRBJ2-1, with TRBD1 identical over 7 bases. Sequenced: naive CD4+ T cells sorted from blood. Subset defined: naive CD4+ T cells, CD4+CD45RA+CD25-. The source of this sequence is a female donor with breast cancer. The CDR3 is CASSSQRGQYNEQFF. The CDR3 DNA reads as TGTGCCAGCAGCTCCCAGAGGGGACAGTACAATGAGCAGTTCTTC.